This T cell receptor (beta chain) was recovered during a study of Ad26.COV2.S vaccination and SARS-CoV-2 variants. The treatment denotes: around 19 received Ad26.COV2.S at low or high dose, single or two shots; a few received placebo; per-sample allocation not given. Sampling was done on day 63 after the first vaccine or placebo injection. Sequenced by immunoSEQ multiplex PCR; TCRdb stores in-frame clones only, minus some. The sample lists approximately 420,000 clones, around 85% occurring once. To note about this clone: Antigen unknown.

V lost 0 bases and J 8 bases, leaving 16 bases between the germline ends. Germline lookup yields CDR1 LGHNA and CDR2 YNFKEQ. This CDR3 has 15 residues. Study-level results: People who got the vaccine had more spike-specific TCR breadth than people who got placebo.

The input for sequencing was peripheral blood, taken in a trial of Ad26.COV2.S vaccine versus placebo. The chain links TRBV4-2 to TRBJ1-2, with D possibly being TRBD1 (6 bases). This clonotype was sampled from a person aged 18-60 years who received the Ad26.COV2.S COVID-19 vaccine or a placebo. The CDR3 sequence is CASSQDPGEERGYTF. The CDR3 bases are TGTGCCAGCAGCCAAGATCCAGGGGAAGAGAGGGGCTACACCTTC.